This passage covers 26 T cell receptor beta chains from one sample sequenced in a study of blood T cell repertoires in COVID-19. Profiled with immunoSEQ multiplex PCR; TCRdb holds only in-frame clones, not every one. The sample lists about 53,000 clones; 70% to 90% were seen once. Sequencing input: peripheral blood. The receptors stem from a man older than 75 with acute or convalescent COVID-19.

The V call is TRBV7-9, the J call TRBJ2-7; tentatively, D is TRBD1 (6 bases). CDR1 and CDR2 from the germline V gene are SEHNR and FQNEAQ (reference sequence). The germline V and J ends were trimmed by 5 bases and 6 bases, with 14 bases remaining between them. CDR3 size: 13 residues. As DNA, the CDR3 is TGTGCCAGCAGCCGGACAGACTCTGGCGAGCAGTACTTC. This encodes CASSRTDSGEQYF.

The CDR3 loop reads CASSPQRTSAATDTQYF. The CDR3, as DNA: TGTGCCAGCTCACCCCAACGGACTAGCGCCGCCACAGATACGCAGTATTTT. V is TRBV18 and J is TRBJ2-3; TRBD2 aligns across 9 bases. The CDR3 length is 17 residues. Germline CDR1 reads KGHSH; CDR2 reads LQKENI. The V and J ends lost 3 bases and 2 bases, in that order; junction bases with no gene match: 9.

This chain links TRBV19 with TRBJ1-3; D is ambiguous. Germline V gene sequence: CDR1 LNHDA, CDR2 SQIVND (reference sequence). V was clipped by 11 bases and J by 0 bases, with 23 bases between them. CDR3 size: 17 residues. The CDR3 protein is CAASQGRPRSSGNTIYF. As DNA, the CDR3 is TGTGCCGCCTCCCAAGGGAGGCCCCGCAGCTCTGGAAACACCATATATTTT.

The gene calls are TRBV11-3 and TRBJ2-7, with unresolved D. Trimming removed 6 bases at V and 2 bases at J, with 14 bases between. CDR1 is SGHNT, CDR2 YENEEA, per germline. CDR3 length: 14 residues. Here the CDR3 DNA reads TGTGCCAGCAGTGAAGCAATTCCGCCCTACGAGCAGTACTTC. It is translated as CASSEAIPPYEQYF. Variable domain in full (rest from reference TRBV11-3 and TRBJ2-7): EAGVVQSPRYKIIEKKQPVAFWCNPISGHNTLYWYLQNLGQGPELLIRYENEEAVDDSQLPKDRFSAERLKGVDSTLKIQPAELGDSAVYLCASSEAIPPYEQYFGPGTRLTVT.

The CDR3: CASSPYTGELFF. CDR3 bases: TGTGCCAGCAGTCCCTACACCGGGGAGCTGTTTTTT. The chain couples TRBV27 to TRBJ2-2, with no clear D. Germline V CDR1 and CDR2: MNHEY, SMNVEV (reference sequence). Deletions cut 5 bases from V and 3 bases from J, with 4 bases between. The CDR3 has 12 amino acids.

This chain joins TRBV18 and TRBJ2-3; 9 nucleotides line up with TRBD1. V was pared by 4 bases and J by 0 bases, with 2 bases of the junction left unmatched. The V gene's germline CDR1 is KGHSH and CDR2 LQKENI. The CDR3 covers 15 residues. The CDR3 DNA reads TGTGCCAGCTCACTCGGACAGGGGAGCACAGATACGCAGTATTTT. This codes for CASSLGQGSTDTQYF.

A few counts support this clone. The CDR3 region is CATRRDRGSPLHF. The CDR3 DNA sequence: TGTGCCACTCGTCGGGACAGGGGATCACCCCTCCACTTT. J is TRBJ1-6 and V is TRBV15, with TRBD1 matching 10 bases. The length of the CDR3 is 13 residues. Trimming cost V 9 bases and J 10 bases; bases outside gene matches: 6. Germline CDR1 and CDR2: LNHNV and YYDKDF (reference sequence).

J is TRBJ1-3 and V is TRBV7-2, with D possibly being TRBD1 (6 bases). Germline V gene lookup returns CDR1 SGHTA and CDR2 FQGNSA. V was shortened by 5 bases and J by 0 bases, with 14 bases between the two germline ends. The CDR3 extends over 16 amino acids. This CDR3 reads CASSPDRLPSGNTIYF. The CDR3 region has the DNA TGTGCCAGCAGCCCCGACAGGTTACCCTCTGGAAACACCATATATTTT.

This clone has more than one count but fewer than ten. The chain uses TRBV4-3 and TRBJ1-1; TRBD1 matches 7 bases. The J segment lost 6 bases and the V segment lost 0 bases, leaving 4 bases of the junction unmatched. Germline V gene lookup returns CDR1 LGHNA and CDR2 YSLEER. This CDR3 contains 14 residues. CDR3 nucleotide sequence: TGCGCCAGCAGCCAAGATACAGGGGACCCTGAAGCTTTCTTT. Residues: CASSQDTGDPEAFF.

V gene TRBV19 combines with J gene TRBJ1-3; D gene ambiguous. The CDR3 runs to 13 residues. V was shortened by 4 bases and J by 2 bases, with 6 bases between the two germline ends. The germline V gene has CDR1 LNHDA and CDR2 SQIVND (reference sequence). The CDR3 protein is CASSTKPGNTIYF. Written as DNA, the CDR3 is TGTGCCAGTAGTACTAAACCTGGAAACACCATATATTTT.

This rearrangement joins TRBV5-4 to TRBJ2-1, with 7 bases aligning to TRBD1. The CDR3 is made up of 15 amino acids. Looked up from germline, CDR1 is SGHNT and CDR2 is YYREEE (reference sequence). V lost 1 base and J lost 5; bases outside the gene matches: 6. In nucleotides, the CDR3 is TGTGCCAGCAGCTTGCAGCGACAGGGACACAATGAGCAGTTCTTC. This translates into CASSLQRQGHNEQFF.

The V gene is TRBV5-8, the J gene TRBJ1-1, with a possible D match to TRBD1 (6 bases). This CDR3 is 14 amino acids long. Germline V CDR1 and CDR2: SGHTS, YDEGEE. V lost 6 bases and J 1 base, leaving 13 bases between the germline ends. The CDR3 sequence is CASTTGHTNTEAFF. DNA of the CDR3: TGTGCCAGCACCACGGGACATACGAACACTGAAGCTTTCTTT. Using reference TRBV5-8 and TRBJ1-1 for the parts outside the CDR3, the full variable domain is EAGVTQSPTHLIKTRGQQATLRCSPISGHTSVYWYQQALGLGLQFLLWYDEGEERNRGNFPPRFSGRQFPNYSSELNVNALELEDSALYLCASTTGHTNTEAFFGQGTRLTVV.

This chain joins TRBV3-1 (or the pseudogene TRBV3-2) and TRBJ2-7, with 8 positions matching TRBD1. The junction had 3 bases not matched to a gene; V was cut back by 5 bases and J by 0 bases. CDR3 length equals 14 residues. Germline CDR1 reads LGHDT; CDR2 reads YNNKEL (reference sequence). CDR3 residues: CASSSTGVSYEQYF. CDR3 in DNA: TGTGCCAGCAGCTCGACAGGGGTCTCCTACGAGCAGTACTTC.

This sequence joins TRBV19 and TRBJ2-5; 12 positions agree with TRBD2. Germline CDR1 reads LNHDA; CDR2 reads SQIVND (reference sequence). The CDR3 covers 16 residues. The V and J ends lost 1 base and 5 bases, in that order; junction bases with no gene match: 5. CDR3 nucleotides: TGTGCCAGTAGTATAGGACTAGCGGGGGCTGGGGAGACCCAGTACTTC. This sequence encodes CASSIGLAGAGETQYF.

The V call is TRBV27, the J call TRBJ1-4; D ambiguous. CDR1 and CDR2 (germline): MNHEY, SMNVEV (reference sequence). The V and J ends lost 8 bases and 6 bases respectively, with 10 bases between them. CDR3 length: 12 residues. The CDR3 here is CASGEVDEKLFF. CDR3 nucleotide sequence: TGTGCCAGCGGGGAGGTGGATGAAAAACTGTTTTTT. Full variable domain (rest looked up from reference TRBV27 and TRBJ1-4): EAQVTQNPRYLITVTGKKLTVTCSQNMNHEYMSWYRQDPGLGLRQIYYSMNVEVTDKGDVPEGYKVSRKEKRNFPLILESPSPNQTSLYFCASGEVDEKLFFGSGTQLSVL.

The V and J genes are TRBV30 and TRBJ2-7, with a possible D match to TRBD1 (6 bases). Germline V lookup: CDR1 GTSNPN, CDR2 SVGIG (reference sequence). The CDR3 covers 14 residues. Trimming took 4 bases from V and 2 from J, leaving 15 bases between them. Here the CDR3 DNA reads TGTGCCTGGACCCAAGGGGGTACTACCTACGAGCAGTACTTC. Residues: CAWTQGGTTYEQYF.

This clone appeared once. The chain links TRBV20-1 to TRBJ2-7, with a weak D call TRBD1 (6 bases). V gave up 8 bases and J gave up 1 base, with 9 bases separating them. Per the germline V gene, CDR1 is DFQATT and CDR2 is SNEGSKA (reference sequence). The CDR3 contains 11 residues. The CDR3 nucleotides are TGCAGTTTCGGACAGTCCTACGAGCAGTACTTC. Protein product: CSFGQSYEQYF.

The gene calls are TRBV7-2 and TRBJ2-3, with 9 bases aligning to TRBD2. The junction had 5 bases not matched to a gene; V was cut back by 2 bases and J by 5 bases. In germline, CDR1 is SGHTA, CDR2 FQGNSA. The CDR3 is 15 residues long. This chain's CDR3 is CASSLPLAGKDTQYF. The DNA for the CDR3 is TGTGCCAGCAGCTTACCGCTAGCGGGGAAAGATACGCAGTATTTT.

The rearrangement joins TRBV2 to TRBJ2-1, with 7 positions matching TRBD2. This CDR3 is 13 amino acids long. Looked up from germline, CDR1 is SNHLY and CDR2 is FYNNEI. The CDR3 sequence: CTYNGGTKNEQFF. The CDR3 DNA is TGTACCTACAACGGAGGGACTAAGAATGAGCAGTTCTTC.

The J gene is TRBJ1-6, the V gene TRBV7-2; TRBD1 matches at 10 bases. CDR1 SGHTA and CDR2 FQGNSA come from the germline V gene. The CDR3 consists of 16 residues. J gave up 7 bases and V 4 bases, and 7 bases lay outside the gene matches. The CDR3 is CASSSRDRGWNSPLHF. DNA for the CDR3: TGTGCCAGCAGCTCAAGGGACAGGGGTTGGAATTCACCCCTCCACTTT. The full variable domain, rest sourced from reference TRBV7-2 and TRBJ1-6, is GAGVSQSPSNKVTEKGKDVELRCDPISGHTALYWYRQSLGQGLEFLIYFQGNSAPDKSGLPSDRFSAERTGGSVSTLTIQRTQQEDSAVYLCASSSRDRGWNSPLHFGNGTRLTVT.

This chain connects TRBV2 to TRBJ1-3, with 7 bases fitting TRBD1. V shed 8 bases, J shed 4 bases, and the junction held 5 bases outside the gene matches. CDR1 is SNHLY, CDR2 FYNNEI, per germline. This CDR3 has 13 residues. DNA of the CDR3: TGTGCCAGCCAAGACAGGGCCGGAAACACCATATATTTT. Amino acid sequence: CASQDRAGNTIYF.

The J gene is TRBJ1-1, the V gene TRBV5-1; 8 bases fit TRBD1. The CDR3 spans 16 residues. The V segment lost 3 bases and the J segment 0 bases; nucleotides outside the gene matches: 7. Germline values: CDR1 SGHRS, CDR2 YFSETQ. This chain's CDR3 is CASSSWTGTMNTEAFF. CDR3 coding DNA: TGCGCCAGCAGCTCATGGACAGGGACAATGAACACTGAAGCTTTCTTT.

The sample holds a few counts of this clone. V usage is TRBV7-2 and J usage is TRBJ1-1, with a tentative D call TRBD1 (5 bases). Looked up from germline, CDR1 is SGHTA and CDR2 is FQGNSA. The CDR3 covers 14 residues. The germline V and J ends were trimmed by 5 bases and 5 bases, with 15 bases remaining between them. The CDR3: CASSPQGGRTEAFF. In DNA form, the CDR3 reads TGTGCCAGCAGCCCGCAGGGTGGTAGAACTGAAGCTTTCTTT.

This CDR3 is CARPGQGRNQPQHF. The CDR3 DNA reads TGTGCCAGGCCGGGACAGGGCCGCAATCAGCCCCAGCATTTT. The genes are TRBV25-1 and TRBJ1-5; 9 bases match TRBD1. V gave up 9 bases and J gave up 2 bases; unmatched junction bases: 5. The CDR3 contains 14 residues. In germline, CDR1 is MGHDK, CDR2 SYGVNS.

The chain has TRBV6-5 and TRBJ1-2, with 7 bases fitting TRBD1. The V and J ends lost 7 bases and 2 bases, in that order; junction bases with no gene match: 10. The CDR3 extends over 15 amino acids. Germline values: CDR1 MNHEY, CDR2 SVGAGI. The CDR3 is CASNSLRQGNYGYTF. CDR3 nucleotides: TGTGCCAGCAACTCCCTTAGACAGGGAAACTATGGCTACACCTTC.

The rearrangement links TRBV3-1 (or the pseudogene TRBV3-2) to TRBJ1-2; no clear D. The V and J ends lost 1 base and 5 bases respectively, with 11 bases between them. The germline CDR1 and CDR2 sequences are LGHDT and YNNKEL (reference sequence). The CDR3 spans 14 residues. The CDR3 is CASSQVASLYGYTF. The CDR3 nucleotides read TGTGCCAGCAGCCAAGTGGCCTCACTATATGGCTACACCTTC.